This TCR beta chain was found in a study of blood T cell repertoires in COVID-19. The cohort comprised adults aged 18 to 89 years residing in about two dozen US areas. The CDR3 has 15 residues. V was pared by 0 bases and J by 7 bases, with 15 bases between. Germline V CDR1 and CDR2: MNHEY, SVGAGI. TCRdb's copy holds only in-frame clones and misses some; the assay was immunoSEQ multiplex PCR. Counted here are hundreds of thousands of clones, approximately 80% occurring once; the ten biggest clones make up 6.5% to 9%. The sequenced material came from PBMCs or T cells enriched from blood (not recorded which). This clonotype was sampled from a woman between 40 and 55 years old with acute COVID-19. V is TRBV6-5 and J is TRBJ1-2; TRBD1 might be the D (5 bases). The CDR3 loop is CASSYSRSGLSGYTF. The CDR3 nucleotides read TGTGCCAGCAGTTACTCTCGTTCAGGGCTAAGTGGCTACACCTTC.